This is a list of T cell receptor beta chains from one sample in a study of blood T cell repertoires in COVID-19. This table comes from immunoSEQ multiplex PCR, and its TCRdb copy is limited to in-frame clones, with some not included. The sample lists about 55,000 clones, approximately 82% seen once, with 13% to 15% in the top ten. Sequenced input: peripheral blood. These receptors all stem from a human donor in a cohort sampled during active COVID-19. Each CDR3 is given with its conserved first and last residue. A D gene is named only where the DNA matches it firmly. Size is stated for part of the rows, as once, few or many counts, or as a class when the clone is expanded.

j_gene,d_gene,v_gene,abundance,CDR3aa,CDR3nt
TRBJ2-1,TRBD2,TRBV27,NA,CASSWGGDFNEQFF,TGTGCCAGCAGTTGGGGAGGGGACTTCAATGAGCAGTTCTTC
TRBJ2-3,TRBD2,TRBV6-5,NA,CASSGGGSRTDTQYF,TGTGCCAGCTCGGGGGGAGGGAGCAGAACAGATACGCAGTATTTT
TRBJ2-7,TRBD1,TRBV2,NA,CASMVDRNSYEQYF,TGTGCCAGCATGGTGGACAGGAATTCCTACGAGCAGTACTTC
TRBJ2-7,NA,TRBV29-1,NA,CSSGVGDEQYF,TGCAGCTCAGGGGTTGGGGACGAGCAGTACTTC
TRBJ1-2,NA,TRBV24-1,NA,CATSQGSYGYTF,TGTGCCACCAGTCAGGGGTCCTATGGCTACACCTTC
TRBJ2-7,TRBD2,TRBV19,NA,CASSDSGRSSYEQYF,TGTGCCAGTAGTGACAGCGGGAGGAGCTCCTACGAGCAGTACTTC
TRBJ1-4,TRBD1,TRBV19,NA,CASTRDRDNEKLFF,TGTGCCAGTACCCGGGACAGGGATAATGAAAAACTGTTTTTT
TRBJ1-4,TRBD1,TRBV5-1,NA,CASSWTGTSEKLFF,TGCGCCAGCAGCTGGACAGGGACAAGCGAAAAACTGTTTTTT
TRBJ2-1,TRBD2,TRBV18,once,CASSPTLAGEGEQFF,TGTGCCAGCTCACCGACACTAGCGGGAGAGGGGGAGCAGTTCTTC
TRBJ1-5,NA,TRBV19,few,CASSPREWANQPQHF,TGTGCCAGTAGTCCTAGGGAGTGGGCCAATCAGCCCCAGCATTTT
TRBJ1-6,NA,TRBV7-2,NA,CASSLDAGVYSPLHF,TGTGCCAGCAGCCTGGACGCGGGAGTTTATTCACCCCTCCACTTT
TRBJ2-7,TRBD2,TRBV4-1,NA,CASSQERAGSVREQYF,TGCGCCAGCAGCCAAGAGCGAGCGGGATCCGTGAGAGAGCAGTACTTC
TRBJ2-5,TRBD1,TRBV7-6,NA,CASSLVTGAGETQYF,TGTGCCAGCAGCTTAGTAACAGGGGCTGGAGAGACCCAGTACTTC
TRBJ2-7,TRBD1,TRBV2,once,CASSAGQFRAAEQYF,TGTGCCAGCAGTGCGGGACAGTTTCGAGCAGCCGAGCAGTACTTC
TRBJ2-1,NA,TRBV19,NA,CASSIIGTGKSDEQFF,TGTGCCAGTAGTATAATCGGGACTGGTAAATCCGATGAGCAGTTCTTC
TRBJ2-3,NA,TRBV24-1,NA,CATSDSKWGATDTQYF,TGTGCCACCAGTGATTCGAAGTGGGGCGCCACAGATACGCAGTATTTT
TRBJ1-2,TRBD1,TRBV7-2,NA,CASSLGTGLRGYTF,TGTGCCAGCAGCTTAGGGACAGGGCTTCGCGGCTACACCTTC
TRBJ1-2,TRBD1,TRBV5-6,NA,CASSLTGEYGYTF,TGTGCCAGCAGCTTGACAGGGGAATATGGCTACACCTTC
TRBJ2-2,TRBD1,TRBV23-1,once,CASTRGHTGELFF,TGCGCCAGCACCAGGGGGCACACCGGGGAGCTGTTTTTT
TRBJ1-6,TRBD1,TRBV27,NA,CASSFTGGKNSPLHF,TGTGCCAGCAGTTTTACAGGGGGAAAAAATTCACCCCTCCACTTT
TRBJ2-7,TRBD2,TRBV30,NA,CAWRRSGSGRYEQYF,TGTGCCTGGAGACGGTCGGGCAGCGGGAGGTACGAGCAGTACTTC
TRBJ1-2,NA,TRBV5-6,NA,CASTRPSRAIYGYTF,TGTGCCAGCACTCGGCCGTCCAGGGCGATCTATGGCTACACCTTC
TRBJ1-2,NA,TRBV11-2,NA,CASSLERRLYGYTF,TGTGCCAGCAGCTTAGAACGGAGATTATACGGCTACACCTTC
TRBJ2-2,TRBD2,TRBV19,once,CASSTLTSGYSNTGELFF,TGTGCCAGTAGTACCCTAACTAGCGGGTACTCGAACACCGGGGAGCTGTTTTTT
TRBJ2-1,TRBD2,TRBV7-3,NA,CASSLRREPYNEQFF,TGTGCCAGCAGCTTACGGCGGGAGCCCTACAATGAGCAGTTCTTC
TRBJ2-7,TRBD1,TRBV7-9,once,CASSLGTGPYEQYF,TGTGCCAGCAGCTTAGGGACAGGGCCCTACGAGCAGTACTTC
TRBJ1-4,NA,TRBV5-1,NA,CASSLGQSNEKLFF,TGCGCCAGCAGCTTGGGACAGTCTAATGAAAAACTGTTTTTT
TRBJ1-1,TRBD1,TRBV10-3,few,CAISATGVGTEAFF,TGTGCCATCAGTGCGACAGGGGTCGGCACTGAAGCTTTCTTT